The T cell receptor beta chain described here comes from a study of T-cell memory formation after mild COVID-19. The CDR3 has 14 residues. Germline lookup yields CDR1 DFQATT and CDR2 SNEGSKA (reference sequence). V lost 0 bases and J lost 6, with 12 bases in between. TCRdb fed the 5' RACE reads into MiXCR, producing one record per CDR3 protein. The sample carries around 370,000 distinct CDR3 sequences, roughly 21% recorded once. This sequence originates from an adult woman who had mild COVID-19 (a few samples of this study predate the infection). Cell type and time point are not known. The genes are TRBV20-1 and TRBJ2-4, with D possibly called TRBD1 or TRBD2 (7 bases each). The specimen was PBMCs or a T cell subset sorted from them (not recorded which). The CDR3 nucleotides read TGCAGTGCTAGAGATCCCAGGGGGGGAAACATTCAGTACTTC. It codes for CSARDPRGGNIQYF.